The clone carrying this T cell receptor (beta chain) came up many times. The data derive from a study of T cells in Graves' hyperthyroidism and ophthalmopathy. CDR1 and CDR2 (germline): SNHLY, FYNNEI. This CDR3 has 14 amino acids. Trimming took 1 base from V and 4 from J, leaving 7 bases between them. Amplified TCR beta CDR3 regions derived from RNA transcripts. Using the HTBI primer set, a first-round RT-PCR was run on the TCR CDR3. TCRdb recomputed calls from the multiplex PCR reads with MiXCR, one row per CDR3 protein. Of nearly 250,000 distinct CDR3 sequences in the sample, roughly 15% are singletons; the top ten hold 25% to 30%.

V usage is TRBV2 and J usage is TRBJ2-2, with no clear D. Material: blood. The clonotype originates from a young woman with Graves' ophthalmopathy. The chain's CDR3 is CASSEGAATGELFF. The CDR3 DNA reads TGTGCCAGCAGTGAAGGTGCTGCCACCGGGGAGCTGTTTTTT.